Listed below are T cell receptor beta chains from one sample, sequenced in a study of cytomegalovirus exposure and HLA in healthy donors. TCRdb keeps only in-frame clones here, not all; method: immunoSEQ multiplex PCR. The sample shows around 80,000 clones, around 79% of them seen only once. Input material: PBMCs. The source is a middle-aged man in good health and CMV-seronegative. Both conserved end residues are trimmed from each CDR3.

>TRBV28|11|TRBJ2-7
ASSLGQGYEQY
>TRBV15|13|TRBJ2-7
ATSRDWQGIDEQY
>TRBV27|11|TRBJ2-7
ASSLGVDYEQY
>TRBV6-6|12|TRBJ2-7
ASRSSSGSYEQY
>TRBV4-1|12|TRBJ1-6
ASSPRDSDSPLH
>TRBV10-1|12|TRBJ2-3
ASSTTGGTDTQY
>TRBV10-3|16|TRBJ2-3
AISESTLGREMKDTQY
>TRBV7-6|13|TRBJ2-5
ASSPLGGGVETQY
>TRBV28|13|TRBJ2-3
ASSPGQGGTDTQY
>TRBV7-9|14|TRBJ1-2
ASSSPTGGGGYGYT
>TRBV4-3|12|TRBJ2-5
ASSLQGVQETQY
>TRBV28|12|TRBJ2-1
ASSYGSGINEQF
>TRBV5-1|16|TRBJ2-2
ASSYFGQGASNTGELF
>TRBV29-1|10|TRBJ1-5
SVGTPAEPQH
>TRBV2|11|TRBJ1-2
ASSPQGSRGYT
>TRBV5-8|16|TRBJ2-7
ASSLGSGRAVWGYEQY
>TRBV7-6|13|TRBJ2-3
ASSLLVLGTDTQY
>TRBV2|13|TRBJ2-2
ASSEDLAGYGELF
>TRBV5-1|10|TRBJ2-3
ASSLAGDTQY
>TRBV30|11|TRBJ1-1
AWSLRGYSEAF
>TRBV6-4|11|TRBJ2-5
ASGPTEQETQY
>TRBV13|11|TRBJ1-2
ASSWTGWNGYT
>TRBV5-3|11|TRBJ2-5
ARSFSGQETQY
>TRBV7-9|11|TRBJ1-1
ASSFSGGPEAF
>TRBV7-3|14|TRBJ1-5
ASSLIVAGRRQPQH
>TRBV10-3|13|TRBJ1-4
AISEGPATNEKLF
>TRBV28|14|TRBJ2-3
ASTFSLPGGRDTQY
>TRBV28|18|TRBJ2-1
ASSSTTFGDTLNPYNEQF
>TRBV30|14|TRBJ1-5
AWSASGQGMSQPQH
>TRBV27|17|TRBJ2-6
ASSLFPAGGLSGANVLT
>TRBV18|12|TRBJ1-2
ASSPQEKLYGYT
>TRBV2|13|TRBJ2-2
AGLGTSFNTGELF
>TRBV7-2|14|TRBJ2-1
ASSSAGTSGSWEQF
>TRBV2|13|TRBJ2-4
ASSENELAKNIQY
>TRBV12-5|17|TRBJ2-1
ASGLVQGLAGGFYNEQF
>TRBV2|11|TRBJ2-7
ASSGESGLEQY
>TRBV5-4|14|TRBJ2-7
ASSPKGLAGGGEQY
>TRBV6-1|15|TRBJ1-4
ASSEAPPRGFNEKLF
>TRBV7-8|13|TRBJ2-2
ASSSQTVNTGELF
>TRBV6-5|11|TRBJ1-1
ASSYSRRDEAF
>TRBV2|13|TRBJ1-1
ASRRDGQSNTEAS